What follows describes a single T cell receptor beta chain. Antigen specificity is unknown. These data come from a study of vaccination effects on CD4 cells after COVID-19. On the study more broadly: Sampling of two convalescent patients took place 16 days and one week prior to vaccination.

CDR1 GTSNPN and CDR2 SVGIG come from the germline V gene (reference sequence). V gave up 4 bases and J gave up 8 bases, with 14 bases separating them. The CDR3 has 12 residues. The table came from immunoSEQ multiplex PCR; TCRdb's copy has only in-frame clones and leaves some out. The profile shows approximately 33,000 clones, about three quarters of them singletons. Study-wide results and caveats: Spike-reactive clones found after vaccination in convalescents were mainly new vaccine-induced clones.

ViraFEST used viral peptide pools to expand antigen-specific CD4+ T cells before sequencing. Cultured cells yielded isolated CD4+ T cells after 10 days. The person's infection with SARS-CoV-2, confirmed by PCR, took place between March and December 2020. They grew over 1.5 million PBMC in each well, adding around 10 IU/ml IL-2 and roughly 9.3 ug/ml peptides. In the cultures, half the medium was exchanged for IL-2 medium on days 3 and 7. The V and J genes are TRBV30 and TRBJ1-2; D gene uncertain. The TCR sequence derives from a human donor who had a prior SARS-CoV-2 infection. This specimen was CD4+ T cells from PBMCs cultured with HCoV-NL63 spike peptides, taken before COVID-19 vaccination. Here the CDR3 reads CAWIPGWGGYTF. The CDR3 coding sequence is TGTGCCTGGATTCCGGGTTGGGGAGGCTACACCTTC.